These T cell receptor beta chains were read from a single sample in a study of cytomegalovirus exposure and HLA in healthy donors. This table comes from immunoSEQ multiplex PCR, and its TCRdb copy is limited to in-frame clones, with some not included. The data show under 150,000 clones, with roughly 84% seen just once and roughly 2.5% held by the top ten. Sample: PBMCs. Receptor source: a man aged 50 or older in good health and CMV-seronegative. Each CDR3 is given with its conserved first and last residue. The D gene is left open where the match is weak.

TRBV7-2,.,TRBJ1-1,CASSLYRVGTEAFF
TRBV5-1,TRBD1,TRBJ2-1,CASSGDRGNNEQFF
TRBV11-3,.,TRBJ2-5,CASSTGRPETQYF
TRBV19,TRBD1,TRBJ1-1,CASSIDLGRGLYDEAFF
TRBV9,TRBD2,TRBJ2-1,CASSAIRLAGNNEQFF
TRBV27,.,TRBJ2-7,CASSLGPTYEQYF
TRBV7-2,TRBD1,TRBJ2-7,CASSHGPADRSYEQYF
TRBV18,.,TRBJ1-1,CASSPQQGRTEAFF
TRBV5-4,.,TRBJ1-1,CASSSRDFEAFF
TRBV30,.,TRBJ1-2,CAWSVSVGGFGYTF
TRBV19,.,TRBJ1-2,CASQAGFNGYTF
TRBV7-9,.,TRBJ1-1,CASSFTGLGTEAFF
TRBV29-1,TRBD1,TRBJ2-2,CSPQDRVSLTGELFF
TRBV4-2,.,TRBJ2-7,CASSQVQGLPAYEQYF
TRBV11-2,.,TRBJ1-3,CASSSPRAGNTIYF
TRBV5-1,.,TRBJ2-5,CASSLNGGLETQYF
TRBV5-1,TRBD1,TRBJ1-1,CASRAGTVMNTEAFF
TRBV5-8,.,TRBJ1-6,CASSRVRGAYNSPLHF
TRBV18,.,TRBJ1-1,CASSLQTGTEAFF
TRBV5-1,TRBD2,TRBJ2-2,CASSFPGLAGGRDTGELFF
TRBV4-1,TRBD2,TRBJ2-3,CASSQDPQGTSEEYF
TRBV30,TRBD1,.,CAWSDWGTGGSYEQYF
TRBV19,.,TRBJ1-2,CASSIQFTNYGYTF
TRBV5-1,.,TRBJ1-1,CASSFPRSTEAFF
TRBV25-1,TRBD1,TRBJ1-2,CASSEGQGRIGYTF
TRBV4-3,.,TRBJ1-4,CASSQGRAGRGTNEKLFF
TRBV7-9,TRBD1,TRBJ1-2,CASSSGTGVYGYTF
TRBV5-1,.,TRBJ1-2,CASSLAGSNGYGYTF
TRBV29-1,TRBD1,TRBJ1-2,CSVGERDSTRGYTF
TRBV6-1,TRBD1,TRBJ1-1,CASPDRGDTEAFF
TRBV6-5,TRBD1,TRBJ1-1,CASSSSWGQQNTEAFF
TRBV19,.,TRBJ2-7,CASRDSVVPYEQYF
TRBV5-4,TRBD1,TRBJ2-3,CASSHGTGARTDTQYF
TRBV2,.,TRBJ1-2,CASSRRTETHGYTF
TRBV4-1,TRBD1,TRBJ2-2,CASSQNRGGTGELFF
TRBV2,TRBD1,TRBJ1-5,CASRSTGTAHF
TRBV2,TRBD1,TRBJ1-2,CATVRDRDYGYTF
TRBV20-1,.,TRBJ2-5,CSLYYQETQYF
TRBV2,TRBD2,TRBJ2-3,CASRVSGGGTDTQYF
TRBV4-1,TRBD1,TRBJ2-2,CASSQEGTGVPGELFF
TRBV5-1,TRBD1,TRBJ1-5,CASSLAGTDYQPQHF
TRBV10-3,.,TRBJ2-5,CAISESPGTQYF
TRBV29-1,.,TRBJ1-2,CSVGGFTGSPDYGYTF
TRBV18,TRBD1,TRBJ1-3,CASSPQGALFSSGNTIYF
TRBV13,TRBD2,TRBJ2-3,CASSLVAGGGTDTQYF
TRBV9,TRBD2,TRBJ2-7,CASSVDPGGAYEQYF
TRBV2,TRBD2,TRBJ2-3,CANRGGTGTDTQYF
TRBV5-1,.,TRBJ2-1,CASSSSTGQSYNEQFF
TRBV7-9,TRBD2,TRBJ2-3,CASSASASGATDTQYF